This passage covers 30 T cell receptor beta chains from one sample sequenced in a study of OX40 agonist ivuxolimab in advanced cancers. Produced via immunoSEQ multiplex PCR; TCRdb's table is partial and in-frame only. The data hold approximately 45,000 clones, with 80% to 90% observed a single time. The sequencing used CD4+ or CD8+ T cells sorted from blood, collected in a trial of the OX40 agonist ivuxolimab. These receptors were taken from an adult with an advanced solid tumor such as melanoma, head and neck, liver or kidney cancer.

This clone has only one observation. V gene TRBV6-6 combines with J gene TRBJ1-2; D might be TRBD1 (5 bases). Germline CDR1 is MNHNY and CDR2 is SVGAGI (reference sequence). The ends were cut back, 4 bases at V and 6 bases at J, with 12 bases in the middle. This CDR3 contains 13 residues. CDR3 residues: CASSSVRAHGYTF. CDR3 coding DNA: TGTGCCAGCAGTTCCGTCAGGGCCCATGGCTACACCTTC.

The rearrangement links TRBV28 to TRBJ1-1; D uncertain. The ends were cut back, 5 bases at V and 11 bases at J, with 9 bases in the middle. The V gene's germline CDR1 is MDHEN and CDR2 SYDVKM. The CDR3 consists of 10 residues. CDR3 nucleotide sequence: TGTGCCAGCAGTACAAGGACGGCTTTCTTT. Translation: CASSTRTAFF.

The chain uses TRBV5-4 and TRBJ2-1; the D gene is possibly TRBD2 (6 bases). The CDR3 contains 13 residues. Trimming cost V 4 bases and J 10 bases, with 15 bases left between them. Germline CDR1 SGHNT, CDR2 YYREEE (reference sequence). CDR3 in amino acids: CASSPMAEGEQFF. DNA of the CDR3: TGTGCCAGCAGCCCCATGGCGGAGGGAGAGCAGTTCTTC.

CDR3 nucleotides: TGTGCCACCAGCGATGGGGAGGGGCAGGGAGAGACCCAGTACTTC. Protein: CATSDGEGQGETQYF. The chain couples TRBV15 to TRBJ2-5; TRBD2 matches 7 bases. CDR3 length equals 15 residues. J lost 4 bases, V lost 5 bases, and 10 bases had no gene match. Germline V gene sequence: CDR1 LNHNV, CDR2 YYDKDF (reference sequence).

V is TRBV29-1 and J is TRBJ1-1; 8 nucleotides agree with TRBD1. J was trimmed by 4 bases and V by 2 bases; bases with no gene match: 3. This CDR3 is built from 13 residues. Germline V gives CDR1 SQVTM, CDR2 ANQGSEA. The CDR3 reads CSVEQGAGTEAFF. The CDR3 DNA reads as TGCAGCGTTGAACAGGGGGCAGGCACTGAAGCTTTCTTT.

V and J are TRBV30 and TRBJ2-1; the match to TRBD2 covers 10 bases. This CDR3 contains 14 residues. In germline, CDR1 is GTSNPN, CDR2 SVGIG (reference sequence). J gave up 6 bases and V 2 bases, and 4 bases lay outside the gene matches. Written as DNA, the CDR3 is TGTGCCTGGAGTTGGAGGACTAGCGGCAATGAGCAGTTCTTC. Protein sequence: CAWSWRTSGNEQFF. The whole variable domain, filled in from reference TRBV30 and TRBJ2-1, reads SQTIHQWPATLVQPVGSPLSLECTVEGTSNPNLYWYRQAAGRGLQLLFYSVGIGQISSEVPQNLSASRPQDRQFILSSKKLLLSDSGFYLCAWSWRTSGNEQFFGPGTRLTVL.

The J gene is TRBJ1-5, the V gene TRBV10-3; the match to TRBD1 covers 7 bases. This CDR3 has 14 amino acids. Germline V gene sequence: CDR1 ENHRY, CDR2 SYGVKD. The trim removed 3 bases at V and 8 bases at J, leaving 7 bases unmatched. The CDR3 here is CAISDEQGFKPQHF. Written as DNA, the CDR3 is TGTGCCATCAGTGATGAACAGGGGTTTAAGCCCCAGCATTTT.

This clone was counted between two and nine times. This rearrangement joins TRBV7-2 to TRBJ2-1; 10 bases align to TRBD2. V was pared by 5 bases and J by 10 bases, with 20 bases of the junction left unmatched. This CDR3 region has 18 residues. CDR1 and CDR2 (germline): SGHTA, FQGNSA. The CDR3 nucleotides read TGTGCCAGCAGCCTCCGAGCGGGGGGGCCTGGTTTCCCTCAAGAGCAGTTCTTC. This encodes CASSLRAGGPGFPQEQFF.

V is TRBV20-1 and J is TRBJ2-3; no definite D call. Trimming left V 3 bases short and J 5 bases short, with 3 bases between. The CDR3 totals 10 residues. CDR1 DFQATT and CDR2 SNEGSKA come from the germline V gene (reference sequence). The CDR3 DNA reads as TGCAGTGCTAGTTTAGATACGCAGTATTTT. Its protein is CSASLDTQYF.

With regard to this clone: Other DNA variants within this sample encode the same CDR3. The chain has TRBV2 and TRBJ1-5; the match to TRBD1 covers 8 bases. The germline V gene has CDR1 SNHLY and CDR2 FYNNEI. The CDR3 is made up of 14 amino acids. The V segment lost 6 bases and the J segment 7 bases; nucleotides outside the gene matches: 8. The CDR3 loop reads CASRPQGAGQPQHF. The CDR3 DNA follows: TGTGCCAGCAGGCCCCAGGGGGCGGGGCAGCCCCAGCATTTT.

The chain is built from TRBV20-1 and TRBJ2-5; D gene uncertain. V was clipped by 2 bases and J by 1 base, with 2 bases between them. This CDR3 has 11 residues. CDR1 DFQATT and CDR2 SNEGSKA come from the germline V gene (reference sequence). The CDR3 DNA reads TGCAGTGCTAGATCCCAAGAGACCCAGTACTTC. Encoded protein: CSARSQETQYF.

The chain links TRBV30 to TRBJ2-7, with 8 positions matching TRBD1. CDR1 and CDR2 (germline): GTSNPN, SVGIG (reference sequence). V was pared by 2 bases and J by 1 base, with 1 base of the junction left unmatched. The CDR3 has 13 amino acids. CDR3 coding DNA: TGTGCCTGGAGTCGGGACAGGTCCTACGAGCAGTACTTC. This translates into CAWSRDRSYEQYF.

A few counts support this clone. The chain joins TRBV10-3 to TRBJ1-5; 8 bases are shared with TRBD1. V gave up 3 bases and J gave up 7 bases; unmatched junction bases: 8. Germline CDR1 reads ENHRY; CDR2 reads SYGVKD. The CDR3 extends over 15 amino acids. In nucleotides, the CDR3 is TGTGCCATCAGTGACTCCGACAGGGGTCACCAGCCCCAGCATTTT. It is translated as CAISDSDRGHQPQHF.

This clone was recorded once. J is TRBJ1-2 and V is TRBV4-1; D unclear. Trimming shortened V by 0 bases and J by 1 base, and 12 bases separated the two germline ends. Germline values: CDR1 MGHRA, CDR2 YSYEKL. The CDR3 runs to 16 residues. CDR3 nucleotide sequence: TGCGCCAGCAGCCAAGATCGGCCCGGGAGTAACTATGGCTACACCTTC. As protein: CASSQDRPGSNYGYTF.

This chain joins TRBV18 and TRBJ1-6, with D possibly matching TRBD1 (5 bases). The germline V and J ends were trimmed by 5 bases and 9 bases, with 11 bases remaining between them. Germline CDR1 reads KGHSH; CDR2 reads LQKENI. This CDR3 has 13 amino acids. The CDR3 spells CASSSDQGSPLHF. CDR3 bases: TGTGCCAGCTCATCCGATCAGGGTTCACCCCTCCACTTT.

This clone was recorded once. This CDR3 is CASRQGLAETYEQYF. DNA of the CDR3: TGCGCCAGCAGGCAGGGACTAGCGGAAACCTACGAGCAGTACTTC. The rearrangement joins TRBV5-1 to TRBJ2-7, with 11 bases that match TRBD2. The V gene's germline CDR1 is SGHRS and CDR2 YFSETQ. V dropped 5 bases and J dropped 2; count of bases not matched to a gene: 6. This CDR3 comprises 15 residues.

This chain links TRBV27 with TRBJ2-6; possibly TRBD1 for D (7 bases). Trimming took 6 bases from V and 2 from J, leaving 14 bases between them. This CDR3 contains 16 residues. The V gene's germline CDR1 is MNHEY and CDR2 SMNVEV (reference sequence). The CDR3 nucleotides read TGTGCCAGCAGATTAGCAGGGGGGACTGGGGCCAACGTCCTGACTTTC. Translated: CASRLAGGTGANVLTF.

The gene calls are TRBV30 and TRBJ2-7; no firm D call. The CDR3 contains 12 residues. Germline lookup yields CDR1 GTSNPN and CDR2 SVGIG (reference sequence). With 0 bases removed from V and 2 bases from J, the gap between germline ends came to 5 bases. CDR3 amino acids: CAWSVATYEQYF. The DNA for the CDR3 is TGTGCCTGGAGTGTGGCTACCTACGAGCAGTACTTC.

The chain joins TRBV10-1 to TRBJ1-4; 10 nucleotides align to TRBD1. Germline CDR1 WNHNN, CDR2 SYGVQD (reference sequence). The V segment lost 6 bases and the J segment 13 bases; nucleotides outside the gene matches: 8. CDR3 length equals 13 residues. The CDR3 nucleotides read TGCGCCAGCAGAGCCTCGGGACAGGGGAGACTGTTTTTT. Amino acid sequence: CASRASGQGRLFF.

The rearrangement uses TRBV10-1 and TRBJ2-1, with 12 bases matching TRBD2. This CDR3 spans 15 amino acids. Germline assignment: CDR1 WNHNN and CDR2 SYGVQD (reference sequence). V was clipped by 2 bases and J by 7 bases; unmatched bases: 3. CDR3: CASSEGLAGRNEQFF. CDR3 in DNA: TGCGCCAGCAGTGAGGGACTAGCGGGACGGAATGAGCAGTTCTTC.

This chain joins TRBV7-8 and TRBJ1-3; 9 bases agree with TRBD1. V lost 5 bases, J lost 2 bases, and 4 bases stayed unmatched. CDR1 and CDR2 (germline): SGHVS, FQNEAQ. This CDR3 region has 15 residues. CDR3 amino acids: CASSPHRGPGNTIYF. The CDR3 bases are TGTGCCAGCAGCCCCCACAGGGGGCCTGGAAACACCATATATTTT.

CDR3 amino acids: CALPGENTEAFF. The CDR3 DNA reads as TGTGCCCTGCCAGGGGAGAACACTGAAGCTTTCTTT. The chain is built from TRBV6-6 and TRBJ1-1; D is perhaps TRBD1 (6 bases). The V gene's germline CDR1 is MNHNY and CDR2 SVGAGI (reference sequence). The CDR3 sequence is 12 residues long. V shed 11 bases and J shed 1 base, with 11 bases lying between them.

The chain uses TRBV2 and TRBJ2-2; 10 positions match TRBD1. Germline CDR1 SNHLY, CDR2 FYNNEI. The CDR3 sequence is 14 residues long. Trimming removed 4 bases from V and 14 bases from J; junction bases left unmatched: 10. CDR3 nucleotide sequence: TGTGCCAGCAGTGGGGGACAGGGGCCTTCGGAACTGTTTTTT. This sequence encodes CASSGGQGPSELFF.

This clone was counted once. The chain joins TRBV7-9 to TRBJ1-5; D is ambiguous. The CDR3 extends over 15 amino acids. Trimming shortened V by 0 bases and J by 0 bases, and 6 bases separated the two germline ends. Germline lookup yields CDR1 SEHNR and CDR2 FQNEAQ (reference sequence). This CDR3 is CASSLAGDSNQPQHF. CDR3 bases: TGTGCCAGCAGCTTAGCCGGCGATAGCAATCAGCCCCAGCATTTT.

The genes are TRBV7-8 and TRBJ2-5, with D uncertain. V lost 2 bases and J lost 0, with 7 bases in between. Germline CDR1 SGHVS, CDR2 FQNEAQ. CDR3 length: 14 amino acids. The CDR3 region is CASSLKTYQETQYF. The CDR3 DNA reads TGTGCCAGCAGCTTAAAGACATACCAAGAGACCCAGTACTTC. Full variable domain (remainder filled in from reference TRBV7-8 and TRBJ2-5): GAGVSQSPRYKVAKRGQDVALRCDPISGHVSLFWYQQALGQGPEFLTYFQNEAQLDKSGLPSDRFFAERPEGSVSTLKIQRTQQEDSAVYLCASSLKTYQETQYFGPGTRLLVL.

The chain has TRBV28 and TRBJ2-3, with 13 bases matching TRBD2. Germline V gene sequence: CDR1 MDHEN, CDR2 SYDVKM. J gave up 7 bases and V 4 bases, and 5 bases lay outside the gene matches. This CDR3 is built from 15 residues. CDR3 region: CASSSPGLAGNTQYF. CDR3 in DNA: TGTGCCAGCAGTTCACCGGGACTAGCGGGGAATACGCAGTATTTT.

The rearrangement joins TRBV6-5 to TRBJ2-7; weak D call: TRBD2 (5 bases). The CDR3 length is 14 residues. Trimming cost V 0 bases and J 7 bases, with 13 bases left between them. The V gene's germline CDR1 is MNHEY and CDR2 SVGAGI. DNA of the CDR3: TGTGCCAGCAGTTACTCGGTATCTCGGGAAGAGCAGTACTTC. Protein product: CASSYSVSREEQYF.

The V and J genes are TRBV30 and TRBJ1-1; D gene unclear. The length of the CDR3 is 13 residues. Deletions cut 0 bases from V and 1 base from J, with 6 bases between. Germline V gene lookup returns CDR1 GTSNPN and CDR2 SVGIG (reference sequence). Here the CDR3 DNA reads TGTGCCTGGAGTGTACTATGGAACACTGAAGCTTTCTTT. Translation gives CAWSVLWNTEAFF.

Only a few counts were recorded for this clone. The rearrangement links TRBV27 to TRBJ2-3; D unclear. Trimming pared 2 bases from V and 4 bases from J, leaving 7 bases between. This CDR3 is 13 amino acids long. Germline loops: CDR1 MNHEY, CDR2 SMNVEV (reference sequence). CDR3 sequence: CASSLGYPDTQYF. The CDR3 DNA is TGTGCCAGCAGTTTAGGGTATCCAGATACGCAGTATTTT.

This chain links TRBV20-1 with TRBJ1-1; D remains ambiguous. The CDR3 has 11 amino acids. Per the germline V gene, CDR1 is DFQATT and CDR2 is SNEGSKA (reference sequence). The V and J ends lost 7 bases and 1 base respectively, with 7 bases between them. DNA for the CDR3: TGCAGTGTGCGGGGGAACACTGAAGCTTTCTTT. Amino acids: CSVRGNTEAFF.